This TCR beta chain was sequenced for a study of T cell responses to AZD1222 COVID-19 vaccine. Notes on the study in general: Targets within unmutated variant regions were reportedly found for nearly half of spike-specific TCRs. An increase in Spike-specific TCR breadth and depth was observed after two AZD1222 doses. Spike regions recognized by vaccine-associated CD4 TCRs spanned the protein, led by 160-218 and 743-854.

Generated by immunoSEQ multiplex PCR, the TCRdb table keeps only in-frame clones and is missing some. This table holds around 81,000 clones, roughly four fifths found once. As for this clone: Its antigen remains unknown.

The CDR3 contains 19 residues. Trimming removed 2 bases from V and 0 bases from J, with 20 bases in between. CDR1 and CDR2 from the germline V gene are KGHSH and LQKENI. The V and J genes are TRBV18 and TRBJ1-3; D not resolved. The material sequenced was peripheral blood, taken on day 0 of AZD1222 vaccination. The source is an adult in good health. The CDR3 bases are TGTGCCAGCTCACCATTAGTCTATTCAGGAACCTACTCTGGAAACACCATATATTTT. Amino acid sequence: CASSPLVYSGTYSGNTIYF. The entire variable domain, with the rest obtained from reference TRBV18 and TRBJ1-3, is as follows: NAGVMQNPRHLVRRRGQEARLRCSPMKGHSHVYWYRQLPEEGLKFMVYLQKENIIDESGMPKERFSAEFPKEGPSILRIQQVVRGDSAAYFCASSPLVYSGTYSGNTIYFGEGSWLTVV.